This T cell receptor (beta chain) was captured by sequencing in a study of cytomegalovirus exposure and HLA in healthy donors. Study outcomes and limitations: 164 TCR beta chains were listed as cytomegalovirus-associated.

On this clone: The target antigen is unknown.

The J segment lost 2 bases and the V segment lost 6 bases, leaving 5 bases of the junction unmatched. Looked up from germline, CDR1 is MNHEY and CDR2 is SVGAGI. The CDR3 is made up of 15 amino acids. The study ran its PCR with 60 Vbeta and 13 Jbeta primers. Generated by immunoSEQ multiplex PCR, the TCRdb table keeps only in-frame clones and is missing some. The sample lists tens of thousands of clones, 63% occurring once. Donors had nominal health at sampling but likely had unrecorded immune exposures. The chain is built from TRBV6-5 and TRBJ2-3; 10 nucleotides agree with TRBD2. What was sequenced was PBMCs. The receptor's source is a woman aged 25 to 45 in good health and CMV-seronegative. DNA for the CDR3: TGTGCCAGCAGAGAACTAGCGGGATACACAGATACGCAGTATTTT. It codes for CASRELAGYTDTQYF.